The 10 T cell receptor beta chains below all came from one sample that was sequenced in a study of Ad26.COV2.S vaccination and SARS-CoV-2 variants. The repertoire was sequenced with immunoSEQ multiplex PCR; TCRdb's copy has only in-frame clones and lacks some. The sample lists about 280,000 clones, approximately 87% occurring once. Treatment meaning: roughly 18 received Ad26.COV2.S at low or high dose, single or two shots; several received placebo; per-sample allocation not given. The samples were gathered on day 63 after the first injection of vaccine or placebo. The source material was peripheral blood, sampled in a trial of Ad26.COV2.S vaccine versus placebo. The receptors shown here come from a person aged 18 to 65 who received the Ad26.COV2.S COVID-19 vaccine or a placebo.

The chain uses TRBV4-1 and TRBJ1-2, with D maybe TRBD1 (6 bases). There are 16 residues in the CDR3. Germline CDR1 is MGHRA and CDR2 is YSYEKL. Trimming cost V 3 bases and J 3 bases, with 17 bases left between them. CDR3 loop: CASSHLRGQRDYGYTF. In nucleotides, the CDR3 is TGCGCCAGCAGCCACCTTAGGGGACAACGGGACTATGGCTACACCTTC.

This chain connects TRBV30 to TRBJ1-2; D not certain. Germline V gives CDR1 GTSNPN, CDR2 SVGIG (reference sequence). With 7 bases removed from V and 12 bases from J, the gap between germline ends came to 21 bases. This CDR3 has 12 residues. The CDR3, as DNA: TGTGCCTCCGCCCCCCCGGCGGGCAAAAACACCTTC. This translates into CASAPPAGKNTF.

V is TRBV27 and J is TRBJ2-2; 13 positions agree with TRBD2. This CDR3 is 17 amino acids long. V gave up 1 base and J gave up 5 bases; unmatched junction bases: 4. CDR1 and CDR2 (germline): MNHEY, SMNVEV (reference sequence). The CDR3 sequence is CASSLYGTSGATGELFF. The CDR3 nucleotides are TGTGCCAGCAGTTTATATGGGACTAGCGGGGCAACCGGGGAGCTGTTTTTT.

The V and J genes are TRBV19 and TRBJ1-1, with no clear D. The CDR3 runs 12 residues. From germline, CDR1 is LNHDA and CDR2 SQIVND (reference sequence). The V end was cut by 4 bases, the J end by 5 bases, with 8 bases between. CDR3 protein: CASSNPTTEAFF. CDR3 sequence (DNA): TGTGCCAGTAGTAACCCAACGACTGAAGCTTTCTTT. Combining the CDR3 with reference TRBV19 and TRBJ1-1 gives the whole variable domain DGGITQSPKYLFRKEGQNVTLSCEQNLNHDAMYWYRQDPGQGLRLIYYSQIVNDFQKGDIAEGYSVSREKKESFPLTVTSAQKNPTAFYLCASSNPTTEAFFGQGTRLTVV.

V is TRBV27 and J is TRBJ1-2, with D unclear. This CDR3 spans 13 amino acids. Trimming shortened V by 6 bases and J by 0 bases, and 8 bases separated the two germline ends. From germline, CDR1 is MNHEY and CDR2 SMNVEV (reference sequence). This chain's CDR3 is CASRVGPNYGYTF. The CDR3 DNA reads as TGTGCCAGCAGGGTCGGCCCTAACTATGGCTACACCTTC.

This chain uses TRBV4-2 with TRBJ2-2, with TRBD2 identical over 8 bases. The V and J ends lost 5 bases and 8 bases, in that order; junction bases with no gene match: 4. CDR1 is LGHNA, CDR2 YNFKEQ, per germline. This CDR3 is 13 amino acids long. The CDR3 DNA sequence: TGTGCCAGCAGCACAGGACTAGCAGGGGAGCTGTTTTTT. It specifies CASSTGLAGELFF.

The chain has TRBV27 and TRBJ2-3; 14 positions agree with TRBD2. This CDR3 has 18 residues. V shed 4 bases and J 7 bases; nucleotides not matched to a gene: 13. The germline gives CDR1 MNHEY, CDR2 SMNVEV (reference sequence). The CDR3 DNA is TGTGCCAGCAGTTCCATAAGACCGGGACTAGCGGGAGCGTATACGCAGTATTTT. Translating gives CASSSIRPGLAGAYTQYF.

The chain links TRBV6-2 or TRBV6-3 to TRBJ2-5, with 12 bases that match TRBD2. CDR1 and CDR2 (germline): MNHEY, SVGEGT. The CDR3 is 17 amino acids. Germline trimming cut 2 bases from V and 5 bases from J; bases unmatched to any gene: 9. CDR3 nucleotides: TGTGCCAGCAGTTACGGTCTAGCGGGGGGGCCACGGGAGACCCAGTACTTC. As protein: CASSYGLAGGPRETQYF.

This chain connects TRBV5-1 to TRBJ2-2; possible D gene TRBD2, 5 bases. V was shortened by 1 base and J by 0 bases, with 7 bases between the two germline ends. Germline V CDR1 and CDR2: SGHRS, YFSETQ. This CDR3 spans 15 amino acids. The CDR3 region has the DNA TGCGCCAGCAGCTTGTCACTAGCGAACACCGGGGAGCTGTTTTTT. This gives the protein CASSLSLANTGELFF.

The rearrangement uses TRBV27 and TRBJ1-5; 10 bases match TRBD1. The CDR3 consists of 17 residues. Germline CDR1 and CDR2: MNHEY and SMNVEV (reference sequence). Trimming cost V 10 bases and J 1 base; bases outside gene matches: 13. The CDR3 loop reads CATAPRQGAYSNQPQHF. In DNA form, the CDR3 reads TGTGCCACCGCCCCCCGACAGGGGGCCTACAGCAATCAGCCCCAGCATTTT.